Listed below are T cell receptor beta chains from one sample, sequenced in a study of blood T cell repertoires in COVID-19. TCRdb keeps only in-frame clones here, not all; method: immunoSEQ multiplex PCR. The top ten hold roughly 1.4% of the sample, which has about 66,000 clones, about 90% seen once. Sequenced material: peripheral blood. The receptors stem from a man aged 60 to 75 with acute or convalescent COVID-19. Each CDR3 is given with its conserved first and last residue. Each record gives: V gene, CDR3 length, J gene, D gene, CDR3 DNA, CDR3 protein. The D gene is left open where the match is weak.

TRBV4-1	15	TRBJ1-6	.	TGCGCCAGCAGCCCCGGGACTGCCTATAATTCACCCCTCCACTTT	CASSPGTAYNSPLHF
TRBV28	16	TRBJ2-3	TRBD2	TGTGCCAGCAACCCAGGGTCGCGGGGGGGCGAAGATACGCAGTATTTT	CASNPGSRGGEDTQYF
TRBV6-6	16	TRBJ2-5	.	TGTGCCAGCAGTTACCAGGCAGGTCGCTCTAAAGAGACCCAGTACTTC	CASSYQAGRSKETQYF
TRBV27	17	TRBJ1-1	.	TGTGCCAGCAGTTTCATAAATTTCGGGAGCCCGAACACTGAAGCTTTCTTT	CASSFINFGSPNTEAFF
TRBV10-3	13	TRBJ1-6	.	TGTGCCGCCAGGGAGGGGAGTAGTTCACCCCTCCACTTT	CAAREGSSSPLHF
TRBV14	15	TRBJ2-7	.	TGTGCCAGCAGCCAAGATAGGGGCCTCTCCTACGAGCAGTACTTC	CASSQDRGLSYEQYF
TRBV18	14	TRBJ1-1	.	TGTGCCAGCTCACCACTTCGGGGGAACACTGAAGCTTTCTTT	CASSPLRGNTEAFF
TRBV19	15	TRBJ2-7	.	TGTGCCAGTAGTGCACCGGGACTCTTGGGGTACGAGCAGTACTTC	CASSAPGLLGYEQYF
TRBV9	17	TRBJ1-1	TRBD1	TGTGCCAGCAGCACCGACAGGGGGCGATGGGGGAACACTGAAGCTTTCTTT	CASSTDRGRWGNTEAFF
TRBV2	15	TRBJ2-7	TRBD1	TGTGCCAGCAGTGCCGGGACAGTACCTACCTACGAGCAGTACTTC	CASSAGTVPTYEQYF